This T cell receptor beta chain was profiled in a study of preoperative IRX-2 immunotherapy in early breast cancer. Here immunoSEQ multiplex PCR was the method, and the copy in TCRdb shows in-frame clones only, minus some. Of 30,000 to 45,000 clones in the sample, 80% to 90% are singletons; the top ten hold about 1.5%. Treatment: preoperative locoregional IRX-2 cytokine immunotherapy. Samples came from a phase Ib trial of preoperative locoregional IRX-2 cytokine immunotherapy. This CDR3 is 14 amino acids long. Per the germline V gene, CDR1 is SGHDN and CDR2 is FVKESK. With 2 bases clipped from V and 8 bases from J, the junction kept 3 bases outside the gene matches.

The chain combines TRBV14 with TRBJ1-4; 9 bases line up with TRBD1. This receptor was identified in a human donor with breast cancer. Material: lymph node tissue, obtained after IRX-2 immunotherapy. The CDR3 DNA is TGTGCCAGCAGCCAAACAGGGGGCCAAGAAAAACTGTTTTTT. Translating gives CASSQTGGQEKLFF.